This T cell receptor (beta chain) was documented in a study of identical twins listed by TCRdb under 2016. Context from the whole study: The study deep-sequenced TCR alpha and beta repertoires from monozygotic twins, unrelated adults of various ages and cord blood to test whether fetal clonotypes persist. Replicate twin experiments were performed at different times using different library preparation protocols to rule out contamination.

This clonotype was observed a few times. No antigen is known for it. The sample holds no much larger clone one base away, and base qualities are not on file. Taken from cysteine to phenylalanine, the CDR3 has 14 residues. Only CDR3 DNA is held: 42 bases, read in frame from base 1. Taken from the germline V gene, the CDR1 and CDR2 loops are SQVTM and ANQGSEA. V has 4 bases trimmed and J has 7 bases trimmed; junction bases matching no gene number 8. The library was produced with 5' RACE. The reads were generated on an Illumina HiSeq 2000. Template switching introduced a universal primer binding site; the final cDNA contained a unique molecular identifier, enabling accurate counting of TCR cDNA molecules. Specific primers in the conserved constant-segment region were used to synthesize first-strand cDNA for TCR alpha and beta chains. To control for contamination, every cDNA library was double barcoded, receiving both a SMART-Mk sample barcode and Illumina barcodes. Two successive PCR steps introduced TruSeq adapter sequences along with Illumina sample barcodes. The Illumina HiSeq platform was used with custom primers to sequence TCR alpha and beta cDNA libraries. Under the source paper's analysis protocol: MiGEC was used to process raw reads and extract unique molecular identifiers, and MiXCR was used to find CDR3 positions. For each individual, recombination models were inferred using an EM algorithm with the repgenHMM and IGoR tools. The tcR package in R was used for shared clonotype analysis, with sharing normalized by the product of cloneset sizes. To study raw recombination without the effects of thymic and clonal selection, out-of-frame nonproductive sequences were analyzed. TCRdb reran the public reads through fastp at Q25 and MiXCR, keeping productive beta chains. Merged by CDR3 protein, the rows form single entries marked with the most common genes and DNA. For this entry, the V and J calls and clone size follow TCRdb and not the study's own pipeline. Across this sample there are 1.5 million to 2 million distinct CDR3 sequences, with 25% to 35% seen only once. The ten largest clones take up 0.25% to 0.3% of the sample.

Every donor in the study was a healthy Caucasian. Overall study results and their limits: Fewer insertions were carried by abundant cord blood beta clonotypes, a similar but weaker trend appeared in young adult naive repertoires, and no such trend appeared in memory repertoires. Because the same donors could not be followed over many years, the conclusions relied on cross-sectional statistical analysis. Recombination models systematically underestimated out-of-frame TCR alpha sharing in monozygotic twins but agreed with sharing between unrelated individuals. Invariant T cells such as MAIT and iNKT could partly confound zero-insertion analyses, although diverse VJ usage argued against such confounding for most clonotypes. In beta out-of-frame sequences, excess twin sharing was weaker, because having fewer shared sequences lowered the signal-to-noise ratio. Compared with coincidental sharing between unrelated individuals, out-of-frame TCR alpha sequences shared between twins showed an excess of sequences with low generation probability.

Sequencing was carried out using cord blood. The TCR originated in a newborn girl in good health. The V and J genes are TRBV29-1 and TRBJ2-1; 9 of the junction bases match TRBD1. The DNA sequence follows: TGCAGCGTTGGTCCGACAGGGGGTAGGAATGAGCAGTTCTTC. This gives the protein CSVGPTGGRNEQFF.